The 16 T cell receptor beta chains listed next were all sequenced from one sample in a study of cytomegalovirus exposure and HLA in healthy donors (dated by TCRdb to about 2017). Library prep was done by the immunoSEQ multiplex PCR assay. For the multiplex PCR, a mixture combining 60 forward primers for TCR Vbeta segments and 13 reverse primers for TCR Jbeta segments was used. Entries here come from immuneACCESS through TCRdb and include only in-frame sequences with V and J called. Some clones fail to appear in such tables; in the studies checked, an unresolved V gene covers under half of the shortfall, and the cause of the remainder is unknown. Across this sample there are about 120,000 clones, with over 65% seen only once. Clones ranked in the top ten supply roughly 3.1% of the sample. The sample consisted of PBMCs. These receptors all come from a woman in her 30s in good health and CMV-seropositive.

The chain links TRBV9 to TRBJ1-6; D is unclear. V shed 2 bases and J shed 6 bases, with 9 bases lying between them. Germline V gene lookup returns CDR1 SGDLS and CDR2 YYNGEE. CDR3 size: 14 residues. CDR3 in DNA: TGTGCCAGCAGCGTCCAGTGGAGTAATTCACCCCTCCACTTT. It encodes CASSVQWSNSPLHF. Combining the CDR3 with reference TRBV9 and TRBJ1-6 gives the whole variable domain DSGVTQTPKHLITATGQRVTLRCSPRSGDLSVYWYQQSLDQGLQFLIQYYNGEERAKGNILERFSAQQFPDLHSELNLSSLELGDSALYFCASSVQWSNSPLHFGNGTRLTVT.

The chain is built from TRBV13 and TRBJ1-5; unclear D gene. Germline CDR1 PRHDT, CDR2 FYEKMQ (reference sequence). The germline V and J ends were trimmed by 1 base and 2 bases, with 6 bases remaining between them. This CDR3 region has 14 residues. CDR3 sequence: CASSLASGNQPQHF. The CDR3 DNA sequence: TGTGCCAGCAGCTTAGCTTCAGGCAATCAGCCCCAGCATTTT.

V usage is TRBV28 and J usage is TRBJ2-7; 8 bases are a match to TRBD1. The length of the CDR3 is 14 residues. Germline V gene sequence: CDR1 MDHEN, CDR2 SYDVKM. After removal of 7 bases from V and 0 bases from J, the junction contained 5 bases not matched to a gene. DNA of the CDR3: TGTGCCAGCAATCGACAGGGGTCCTCCTACGAGCAGTACTTC. Encoded protein: CASNRQGSSYEQYF.

The table lists this clone with a count of one. This chain connects TRBV28 to TRBJ2-7, with TRBD1 identical over 8 bases. Germline V gene sequence: CDR1 MDHEN, CDR2 SYDVKM. The CDR3 runs 19 residues. V lost 4 bases and J lost 5; bases outside the gene matches: 22. As DNA, the CDR3 is TGTGCCAGCAGTTACGAATCTGTATTGCTATACAGGACAGGGAACGAGCAGTACTTC. It yields the protein CASSYESVLLYRTGNEQYF.

DNA for the CDR3: TGCGCCAGCAGCCAAGATGGGCTGTCTAATTCACCCCTCCACTTT. As protein: CASSQDGLSNSPLHF. V and J are TRBV4-3 and TRBJ1-6; D not certain. Trimming pared 0 bases from V and 6 bases from J, leaving 9 bases between. Germline CDR1 and CDR2: LGHNA and YSLEER. The CDR3 spans 15 residues.

The gene calls are TRBV5-1 and TRBJ2-7, with 11 bases matching TRBD2. After removal of 1 base from V and 6 bases from J, the junction contained 3 bases not matched to a gene. The germline V gene encodes CDR1 SGHRS and CDR2 YFSETQ. This CDR3 is built from 14 residues. The DNA of the CDR3 is TGCGCCAGCAGCTTGACTAGCGGGGGCGGCGAGCAGTACTTC. Its protein is CASSLTSGGGEQYF. Filled out from reference TRBV5-1 and TRBJ2-7, the complete variable domain reads KAGVTQTPRYLIKTRGQQVTLSCSPISGHRSVSWYQQTPGQGLQFLFEYFSETQRNKGNFPGRFSGRQFSNSRSEMNVSTLELGDSALYLCASSLTSGGGEQYFGPGTRLTVT.

The table lists this clone with a count of one. The chain has TRBV4-1 and TRBJ1-1; TRBD1 aligns across 8 bases. J lost 10 bases, V lost 4 bases, and 8 bases had no gene match. The CDR3 has 13 amino acids. CDR1 MGHRA and CDR2 YSYEKL come from the germline V gene. Here the CDR3 DNA reads TGCGCCAGCAGCCGGGACTCTCAGGGGGCAGCTTTCTTT. Its protein product is CASSRDSQGAAFF.

The genes are TRBV7-9 and TRBJ2-7; 8 bases match TRBD2. From germline, CDR1 is SEHNR and CDR2 FQNEAQ (reference sequence). Trimming cost V 5 bases and J 3 bases; bases outside gene matches: 6. CDR3 length: 14 residues. CDR3 bases: TGTGCCAGCAGCCGGGGGGGGTCCTTCTACGAGCAGTACTTC. This translates into CASSRGGSFYEQYF. The whole variable domain, filled in from reference TRBV7-9 and TRBJ2-7, reads DTGVSQNPRHKITKRGQNVTFRCDPISEHNRLYWYRQTLGQGPEFLTYFQNEAQLEKSRLLSDRFSAERPKGSFSTLEIQRTEQGDSAMYLCASSRGGSFYEQYFGPGTRLTVT.

CDR3 amino acids: CASSHPPRGNTGELFF. The CDR3 DNA follows: TGCGCCAGCAGCCACCCACCGCGGGGAAACACCGGGGAGCTGTTTTTT. V usage is TRBV4-3 and J usage is TRBJ2-2; D possibly corresponds to TRBD2 (6 bases). CDR1 LGHNA and CDR2 YSLEER come from the germline V gene. With 3 bases removed from V and 2 bases from J, the gap between germline ends came to 13 bases. The CDR3 consists of 16 residues.

The V and J genes are TRBV7-2 and TRBJ2-5; 8 nucleotides line up with TRBD2. The DNA end lines up better with TRBJ2-7; the J call may be wrong. Germline assignment: CDR1 SGHTA and CDR2 FQGNSA. The CDR3 has 15 residues. The CDR3 region has the DNA TGTGCCAGCAGCCCACTAGCGGTCCTCTCCTACGAGCAGTACTTC. It encodes CASSPLAVLSYEQYF.

This clone was recorded a few times. The chain is built from TRBV7-2 and TRBJ2-5; 10 nucleotides agree with TRBD2. Germline values: CDR1 SGHTA, CDR2 FQGNSA. V lost 0 bases to trimming and J lost 1 base; unmatched junction nucleotides: 2. This CDR3 comprises 16 residues. CDR3 protein: CASSLASGGAQETQYF. The CDR3 DNA follows: TGTGCCAGCAGCTTAGCAAGCGGGGGGGCCCAAGAGACCCAGTACTTC.

This chain joins TRBV18 and TRBJ2-5; D not resolved. Germline V gene lookup returns CDR1 KGHSH and CDR2 LQKENI. Trimming took off 4 bases at V and 5 bases at J, with 8 bases between the two ends. The CDR3 is 12 residues long. CDR3 amino acids: CASSLRRETQYF. The DNA of the CDR3 is TGTGCCAGCTCACTTCGCAGGGAGACCCAGTACTTC.

V is TRBV2 and J is TRBJ2-7; the D gene is possibly TRBD2 (6 bases). CDR1 and CDR2 (germline): SNHLY, FYNNEI. CDR3 size: 16 residues. V was shortened by 3 bases and J by 0 bases, with 15 bases between the two germline ends. Here the CDR3 reads CASSDYGTPSSYEQYF. The CDR3 DNA reads TGTGCCAGCAGTGATTACGGGACTCCGAGCTCCTACGAGCAGTACTTC.

The chain employs TRBV28 and TRBJ1-2; TRBD1 matches 10 bases. The V gene's germline CDR1 is MDHEN and CDR2 SYDVKM. Germline trimming cut 2 bases from V and 1 base from J; bases unmatched to any gene: 4. The CDR3 is 16 amino acids. CDR3 in DNA: TGTGCCAGCAGTTTACGGGACAGGGGTTTTAACTATGGCTACACCTTC. Protein product: CASSLRDRGFNYGYTF.

This sequence joins TRBV5-1 and TRBJ1-6, with 10 bases that match TRBD1. The length of the CDR3 is 15 residues. With 0 bases clipped from V and 10 bases from J, the junction kept 4 bases outside the gene matches. Per germline, CDR1 SGHRS and CDR2 YFSETQ. Here the CDR3 reads CASSLDGTGESPLHF. In DNA, the CDR3 is TGCGCCAGCAGCTTGGATGGGACAGGGGAATCACCCCTCCACTTT.

The chain combines TRBV28 with TRBJ1-5, with 7 bases aligning to TRBD1. Per the germline V gene, CDR1 is MDHEN and CDR2 is SYDVKM. After removal of 6 bases from V and 7 bases from J, the junction contained 3 bases not matched to a gene. The CDR3 consists of 12 residues. The CDR3 DNA follows: TGTGCCAGCAGATTACAGGGGCAGCCCCAGCATTTT. It codes for CASRLQGQPQHF.